Listed below are T cell receptor beta chains from one sample, sequenced in a study of Graves' ophthalmopathy and Graves' hyperthyroidism. TCRdb reanalysed the multiplex PCR reads using MiXCR and keeps one entry per CDR3 protein. The sample has roughly 500,000 distinct CDR3 sequences; around an eighth are singletons. Source material: blood. These receptor sequences come from a woman in her twenties or thirties with Graves' ophthalmopathy. Both conserved end residues are part of each CDR3. Fields, in order: J gene, clone size, V gene, D gene, CDR3 DNA, CDR3 protein. D genes are given only for firm matches. The size of a clone is reported for some rows only, either as once, few or many, or as a class for expanded clones.

j_call: TRBJ2-2; clone_size: many; v_call: TRBV7-8; d_call: TRBD2; cdr3_nt: TGTGCCAGCAGCGCCGGGACTAGCGGGGGACCCAACACCGGGGAGCTGTTTTTT; cdr3_aa: CASSAGTSGGPNTGELFF
j_call: TRBJ2-5; clone_size: many; v_call: TRBV7-9; d_call: TRBD2; cdr3_nt: TGTGCCAGCAGCGCTAGCGGGACCCAAGAGACCCAGTACTTC; cdr3_aa: CASSASGTQETQYF
j_call: TRBJ1-1; clone_size: few; v_call: TRBV4-1; d_call: .; cdr3_nt: TGCGCCAGCAGCCAATACCCGTTTGGGGCTTTCTTT; cdr3_aa: CASSQYPFGAFF
j_call: TRBJ1-5; clone_size: .; v_call: TRBV12-5; d_call: .; cdr3_nt: TGTGCTAGTGGTTTGGACATTAATCAGCCCCAGCATTTT; cdr3_aa: CASGLDINQPQHF
j_call: TRBJ2-2; clone_size: many; v_call: TRBV5-1; d_call: TRBD2; cdr3_nt: TGCGCCAGCAGCTTGGCGGGGACTAGTCACGCCGGGGAGCTGTTTTTT; cdr3_aa: CASSLAGTSHAGELFF
j_call: TRBJ1-3; clone_size: few; v_call: TRBV11-2; d_call: .; cdr3_nt: TGTGCCAGCACTCCCGGGGGCGCCTGGGGTTCTGGAAACACCATATATTTT; cdr3_aa: CASTPGGAWGSGNTIYF
j_call: TRBJ1-2; clone_size: .; v_call: TRBV3-1; d_call: .; cdr3_nt: TGTGCCAGCAGCCAAGATCCCCTGGCTTGGGGGGCGGATGGCTACACCTTC; cdr3_aa: CASSQDPLAWGADGYTF
j_call: TRBJ2-2; clone_size: many; v_call: TRBV20-1; d_call: .; cdr3_nt: TGCAGTGCTAGAGTAGGGGGAGGGGAAACCGGGGAGCTGTTTTTT; cdr3_aa: CSARVGGGETGELFF
j_call: TRBJ2-7; clone_size: many; v_call: TRBV12-3/TRBV12-4; d_call: TRBD2; cdr3_nt: TGTGCCAGCAAGGCTAGCGGGATTTACGAGCAGTACTTC; cdr3_aa: CASKASGIYEQYF
j_call: TRBJ1-1; clone_size: many; v_call: TRBV6-5; d_call: .; cdr3_nt: TGTGCCAGCAGTTATCGGACGGAGAACACTGAAGCTTTCTTT; cdr3_aa: CASSYRTENTEAFF
j_call: TRBJ2-7; clone_size: many; v_call: TRBV2; d_call: TRBD2; cdr3_nt: TGTGCCAGCAGGTCGGCTAGCGGCTCCTACGAGCAGTACTTC; cdr3_aa: CASRSASGSYEQYF
j_call: TRBJ1-2; clone_size: many; v_call: TRBV7-2; d_call: TRBD1; cdr3_nt: TGTGCCAGCAGCTCGAGACAGGGACCTAACTATGGCTACACCTTC; cdr3_aa: CASSSRQGPNYGYTF
j_call: TRBJ1-3; clone_size: .; v_call: TRBV30; d_call: .; cdr3_nt: TGTGCCTGGAGTGTCGTCAGGTCCTCTGGAAACACCATATATTTT; cdr3_aa: CAWSVVRSSGNTIYF
j_call: TRBJ1-5; clone_size: many; v_call: TRBV2; d_call: .; cdr3_nt: TGTGCCAGCAGCGGGCCTGGGCAGCCCCAGCATTTT; cdr3_aa: CASSGPGQPQHF
j_call: TRBJ2-5; clone_size: many; v_call: TRBV11-2; d_call: TRBD1; cdr3_nt: TGTGCCAGCAGCCCGATGACAGGGAAAGAGACCCAGTACTTC; cdr3_aa: CASSPMTGKETQYF
j_call: TRBJ2-5; clone_size: many; v_call: TRBV7-9; d_call: TRBD2; cdr3_nt: TGTGCCAGCAGCTTAGCCCAGACTAGCTCCCAAGAGACCCAGTACTTC; cdr3_aa: CASSLAQTSSQETQYF
j_call: TRBJ2-3; clone_size: .; v_call: TRBV5-1; d_call: .; cdr3_nt: TGCGCCAGCAGCTTGGTGCCAGCGTCAAGCACAGATACGCAGTATTTT; cdr3_aa: CASSLVPASSTDTQYF
j_call: TRBJ2-7; clone_size: many; v_call: TRBV11-2; d_call: TRBD1; cdr3_nt: TGTGCCAGCAGCTCTTTGCGGGCAGGGGGAAAGCACGAGCAGTACTTC; cdr3_aa: CASSSLRAGGKHEQYF
j_call: TRBJ2-3; clone_size: many; v_call: TRBV6-4; d_call: .; cdr3_nt: TGTGCCAGCAGTGTTGGGCTTAGCACAGATACGCAGTATTTT; cdr3_aa: CASSVGLSTDTQYF
j_call: TRBJ2-2; clone_size: many; v_call: TRBV2; d_call: .; cdr3_nt: TGTGCCAGCAGTGAAAGAGGTCAGGCCGGGGAGCTGTTTTTT; cdr3_aa: CASSERGQAGELFF
j_call: TRBJ1-1; clone_size: many; v_call: TRBV5-1; d_call: .; cdr3_nt: TGCGCCAGCAGCTTGGCCTTAAGAGCAGAAGCTTTCTTT; cdr3_aa: CASSLALRAEAFF
j_call: TRBJ1-1; clone_size: .; v_call: TRBV19; d_call: .; cdr3_nt: TGTGCCAGTAGGGCGAAGGAGATGAACACTGAAGCTTTCTTT; cdr3_aa: CASRAKEMNTEAFF
j_call: TRBJ1-2; clone_size: many; v_call: TRBV12-3/TRBV12-4; d_call: .; cdr3_nt: TGTGCCAGCAGTAAGGGTACCGGGGACTATGGCTACACCTTC; cdr3_aa: CASSKGTGDYGYTF
j_call: TRBJ2-5; clone_size: many; v_call: TRBV6-1; d_call: TRBD1; cdr3_nt: TGTGCCAGCAGTGAGGGACAGGGGGCAGGAGAGACCCAGTACTTC; cdr3_aa: CASSEGQGAGETQYF
j_call: TRBJ1-6; clone_size: many; v_call: TRBV11-1; d_call: .; cdr3_nt: TGTGCCAGCATCGATTTCAGGGGCGCGGACTATAATTCACCCCTCCACTTT; cdr3_aa: CASIDFRGADYNSPLHF
j_call: TRBJ2-5; clone_size: many; v_call: TRBV12-3/TRBV12-4; d_call: .; cdr3_nt: TGTGCCAGCAGTTTGGTGGCAGGAATTTGGACCCAAGAGACCCAGTACTTC; cdr3_aa: CASSLVAGIWTQETQYF
j_call: TRBJ2-7; clone_size: .; v_call: TRBV3-1; d_call: TRBD2; cdr3_nt: TGTGCCAGCAGCCAAGATTTTACGGGGGGGTATCGGTACGAGCAGTACTTC; cdr3_aa: CASSQDFTGGYRYEQYF
j_call: TRBJ2-7; clone_size: many; v_call: TRBV4-1; d_call: .; cdr3_nt: TGCGCCAGCAGCCCACAGGGGCTAGCGAGGGCCTACGAGCAGTACTTC; cdr3_aa: CASSPQGLARAYEQYF
j_call: TRBJ2-5; clone_size: many; v_call: TRBV6-2/TRBV6-3; d_call: TRBD2; cdr3_nt: TGTGCCAGCCGGGACCGGGACTATCGAAACCAAGAGACCCAGTACTTC; cdr3_aa: CASRDRDYRNQETQYF
j_call: TRBJ1-5; clone_size: .; v_call: TRBV30; d_call: .; cdr3_nt: TGTGCCTGGAGTGTACGTGGGGTCTTAGATCAGCCCCAGCATTTT; cdr3_aa: CAWSVRGVLDQPQHF
j_call: TRBJ2-5; clone_size: many; v_call: TRBV2; d_call: TRBD2; cdr3_nt: TGTGCCAGCAGTGAAGGGTCACTAGCGGGGGGAAACCAAGAGACCCAGTACTTC; cdr3_aa: CASSEGSLAGGNQETQYF
j_call: TRBJ2-4; clone_size: many; v_call: TRBV20-1; d_call: TRBD1; cdr3_nt: TGCAGTGCCCCGACAGGGGGCGGCGGACCCTTAGCCAAAAACATTCAGTACTTC; cdr3_aa: CSAPTGGGGPLAKNIQYF
j_call: TRBJ1-5; clone_size: many; v_call: TRBV6-2/TRBV6-3; d_call: TRBD1; cdr3_nt: TGTGCCAGCAGCACCGACAGGGGCCAGCCCCAGCATTTT; cdr3_aa: CASSTDRGQPQHF
j_call: TRBJ1-1; clone_size: many; v_call: TRBV20-1; d_call: .; cdr3_nt: TGCAGTGCTAGTTCCAGGGTAACTGAAGCTTTCTTT; cdr3_aa: CSASSRVTEAFF
j_call: TRBJ2-7; clone_size: many; v_call: TRBV7-3; d_call: TRBD1; cdr3_nt: TGTGCCAGCAGTTTTGACAGGGGGCGTGATCCTAGGTACGAGCAGTACTTC; cdr3_aa: CASSFDRGRDPRYEQYF
j_call: TRBJ1-5; clone_size: many; v_call: TRBV11-2; d_call: .; cdr3_nt: TGTGCCAGCAGCTTGCCCCGGGGTAGAGGGCTCAGCAATCAGCCCCAGCATTTT; cdr3_aa: CASSLPRGRGLSNQPQHF
j_call: TRBJ1-1; clone_size: many; v_call: TRBV6-5; d_call: .; cdr3_nt: TGTGCCAGCAGTTACTCGGTCAGGACAAAGAACACTGAAGCTTTCTTT; cdr3_aa: CASSYSVRTKNTEAFF
j_call: TRBJ2-7; clone_size: many; v_call: TRBV27; d_call: .; cdr3_nt: TGTGCCAGCAGCCCTACAACTGCCTCCGAGCAGTACTTC; cdr3_aa: CASSPTTASEQYF
j_call: TRBJ2-5; clone_size: few; v_call: TRBV11-3; d_call: .; cdr3_nt: TGTGCCAGCAGCTTAAAATTCGGGGGTACGATGGAGACCCAGTACTTC; cdr3_aa: CASSLKFGGTMETQYF
j_call: TRBJ1-1; clone_size: .; v_call: TRBV6-2/TRBV6-3; d_call: .; cdr3_nt: TGTGCCATCTGTTACTCGATCCAGGTACACATGAACACTGAAGCTTTCTTT; cdr3_aa: CAICYSIQVHMNTEAFF
j_call: TRBJ1-3; clone_size: many; v_call: TRBV9; d_call: .; cdr3_nt: TGTGCCAGCAGCGTAGCTACGGGTCGACCCACCATATATTTT; cdr3_aa: CASSVATGRPTIYF
j_call: TRBJ1-2; clone_size: many; v_call: TRBV28; d_call: .; cdr3_nt: TGTGCCAGCAGTCTCATATATCTCCGGGACCCTTCCGCTGTCGGCTACACCTTC; cdr3_aa: CASSLIYLRDPSAVGYTF
j_call: TRBJ2-2; clone_size: many; v_call: TRBV5-1; d_call: .; cdr3_nt: TGCGCCAGCAGTCACTTAACAGCGAACACCGGGGAGCTGTTTTTT; cdr3_aa: CASSHLTANTGELFF
j_call: TRBJ2-7; clone_size: .; v_call: TRBV27; d_call: TRBD2; cdr3_nt: TGTGCCAGCAGTTTATGGGGCGGGAGCTCCTACGAGCAGTACTTC; cdr3_aa: CASSLWGGSSYEQYF
j_call: TRBJ1-5; clone_size: many; v_call: TRBV6-2/TRBV6-3; d_call: .; cdr3_nt: TGTGCCAGCAGAGTCCTAGGACAGTCAAATCAGCTCCAGCATTTT; cdr3_aa: CASRVLGQSNQLQHF
j_call: TRBJ2-2; clone_size: .; v_call: TRBV6-5; d_call: .; cdr3_nt: TGTGCCAGCAGTTATACAGGGCCGGGCGGGGAGCTGTTTTTT; cdr3_aa: CASSYTGPGGELFF
j_call: TRBJ1-6; clone_size: .; v_call: TRBV3-1; d_call: .; cdr3_nt: TGTGCCAGCAGCCAAGGGATGGGCAGCACTAATTCACCCCTCCACTTT; cdr3_aa: CASSQGMGSTNSPLHF
j_call: TRBJ2-7; clone_size: many; v_call: TRBV13; d_call: .; cdr3_nt: TGTGCCAGCAGCTTAGGGAACGAGCAGTACTTC; cdr3_aa: CASSLGNEQYF
j_call: TRBJ1-1; clone_size: many; v_call: TRBV20-1; d_call: .; cdr3_nt: TGCAGTGCTAGAGATCCACAGGGAGAGAATGAAGCTTTCTTT; cdr3_aa: CSARDPQGENEAFF
j_call: TRBJ1-1; clone_size: many; v_call: TRBV20-1; d_call: .; cdr3_nt: TGCAGTGCTAGAGGGCCCGGGTGGGGCCCCGGAGGCAAGGTCACTGAAGCTTTCTTT; cdr3_aa: CSARGPGWGPGGKVTEAFF
j_call: TRBJ1-1; clone_size: many; v_call: TRBV6-5; d_call: .; cdr3_nt: TGTGCCAGCAGTTACTCGTTTCAGGAAGCTGAAGCTTTCTTT; cdr3_aa: CASSYSFQEAEAFF